This paragraph reports one TCR beta chain. Each cell subset's genomic DNA was divided evenly among several immunoSEQ plates. Libraries were prepared by immunoSEQ multiplex PCR; TCRdb keeps only in-frame clonotypes and omits some of them. The sample gives about 480,000 clones, around 74% of which show up once; around 13% is in the top ten. The sample originates from a study of shared clonotypes between healthy human individuals. Background on the study: Donor composition was a couple of women and a few men, aged 18 to 49.

Study donors comprised healthy, HIV-negative adults devoid of recent acute infection or vaccination. Tens of millions of PBMCs went into genomic DNA for unsorted samples. Sequenced: PBMCs. The sequence was collected from a woman in her thirties or forties in good health. Some clones in this sample may be carry-over from other donors' samples.

DNA for the CDR3: TGTGCCAGCAGCAACGGACTAGCGGGCAACACCGGGGAGCTGTTTTTT. Its translation is CASSNGLAGNTGELFF. This chain joins TRBV7-9 and TRBJ2-2; TRBD2 matches at 11 bases. Germline values: CDR1 SEHNR, CDR2 FQNEAQ (reference sequence). The V gene end was trimmed by 5 bases and the J gene end by 2 bases; junction bases not matched to a gene: 4. This CDR3 has 16 amino acids.